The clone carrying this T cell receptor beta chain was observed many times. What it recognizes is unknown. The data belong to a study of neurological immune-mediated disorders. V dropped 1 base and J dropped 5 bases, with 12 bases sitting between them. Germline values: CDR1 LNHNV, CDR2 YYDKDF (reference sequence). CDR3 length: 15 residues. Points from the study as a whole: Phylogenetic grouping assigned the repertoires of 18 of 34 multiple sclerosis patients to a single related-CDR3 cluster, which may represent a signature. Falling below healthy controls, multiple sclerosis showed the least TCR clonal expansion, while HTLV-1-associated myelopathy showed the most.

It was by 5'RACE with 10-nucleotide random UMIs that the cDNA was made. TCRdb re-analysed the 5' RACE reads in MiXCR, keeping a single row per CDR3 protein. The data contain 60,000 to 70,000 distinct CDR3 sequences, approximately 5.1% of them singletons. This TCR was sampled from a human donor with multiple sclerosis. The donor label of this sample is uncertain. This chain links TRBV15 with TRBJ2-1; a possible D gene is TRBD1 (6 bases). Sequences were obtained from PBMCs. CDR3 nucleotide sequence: TGTGCCACCAGCAGAGGGAACAGGGACCACAATGAGCAGTTCTTC. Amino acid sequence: CATSRGNRDHNEQFF.